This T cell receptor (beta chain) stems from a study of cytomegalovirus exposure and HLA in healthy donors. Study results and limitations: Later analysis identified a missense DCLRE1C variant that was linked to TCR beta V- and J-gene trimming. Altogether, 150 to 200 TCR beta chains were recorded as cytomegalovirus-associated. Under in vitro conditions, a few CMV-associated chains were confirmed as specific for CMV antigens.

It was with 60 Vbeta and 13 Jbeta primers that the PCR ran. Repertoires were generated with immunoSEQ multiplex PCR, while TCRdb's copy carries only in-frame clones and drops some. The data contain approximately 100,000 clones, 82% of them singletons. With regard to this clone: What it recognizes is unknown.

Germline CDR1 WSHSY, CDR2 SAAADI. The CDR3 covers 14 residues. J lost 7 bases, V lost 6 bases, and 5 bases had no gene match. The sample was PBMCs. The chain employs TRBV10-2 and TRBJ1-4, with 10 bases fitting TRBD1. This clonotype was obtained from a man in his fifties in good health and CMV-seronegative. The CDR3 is CASRPGQGFEKLFF. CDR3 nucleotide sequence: TGCGCCAGCAGACCGGGACAGGGGTTTGAAAAACTGTTTTTT.